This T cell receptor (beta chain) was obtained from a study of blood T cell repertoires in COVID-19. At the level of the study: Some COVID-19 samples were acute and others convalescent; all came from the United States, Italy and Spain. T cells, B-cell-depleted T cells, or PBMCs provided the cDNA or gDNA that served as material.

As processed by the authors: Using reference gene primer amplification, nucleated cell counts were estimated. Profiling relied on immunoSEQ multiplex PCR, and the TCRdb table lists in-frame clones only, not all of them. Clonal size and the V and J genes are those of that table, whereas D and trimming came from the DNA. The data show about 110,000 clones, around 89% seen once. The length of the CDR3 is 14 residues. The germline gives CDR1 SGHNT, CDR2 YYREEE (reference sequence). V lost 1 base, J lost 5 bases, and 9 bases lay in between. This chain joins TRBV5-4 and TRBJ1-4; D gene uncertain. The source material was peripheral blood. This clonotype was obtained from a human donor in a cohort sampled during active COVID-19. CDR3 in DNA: TGTGCCAGCAGCTTGACACCTGTGAATGAAAAACTGTTTTTT. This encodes CASSLTPVNEKLFF.